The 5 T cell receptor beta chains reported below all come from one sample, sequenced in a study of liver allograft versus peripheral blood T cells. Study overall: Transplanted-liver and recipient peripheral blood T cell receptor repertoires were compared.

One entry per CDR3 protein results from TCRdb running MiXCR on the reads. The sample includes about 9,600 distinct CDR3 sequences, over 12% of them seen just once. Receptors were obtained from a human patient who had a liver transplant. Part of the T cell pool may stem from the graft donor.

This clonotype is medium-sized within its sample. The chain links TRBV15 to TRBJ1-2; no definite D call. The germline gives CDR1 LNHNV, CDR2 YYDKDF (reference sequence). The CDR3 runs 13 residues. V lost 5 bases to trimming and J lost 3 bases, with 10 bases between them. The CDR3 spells CATSVDVDYGYTF. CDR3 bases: TGTGCCACCAGCGTGGACGTCGACTATGGCTACACCTTC. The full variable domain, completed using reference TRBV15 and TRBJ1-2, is DAMVIQNPRYQVTQFGKPVTLSCSQTLNHNVMYWYQQKSSQAPKLLFHYYDKDFNNEADTPDNFQSRRPNTSFCFLDIRSPGLGDTAMYLCATSVDVDYGYTFGSGTRLTVV.

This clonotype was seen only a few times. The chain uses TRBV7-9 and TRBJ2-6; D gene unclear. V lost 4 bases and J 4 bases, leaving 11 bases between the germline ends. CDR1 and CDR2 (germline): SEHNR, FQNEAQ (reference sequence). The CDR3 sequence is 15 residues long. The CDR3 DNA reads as TGTGCCAGCAGCTACGTCTTCACAGGGGCCAACGTCCTGACTTTC. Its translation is CASSYVFTGANVLTF.

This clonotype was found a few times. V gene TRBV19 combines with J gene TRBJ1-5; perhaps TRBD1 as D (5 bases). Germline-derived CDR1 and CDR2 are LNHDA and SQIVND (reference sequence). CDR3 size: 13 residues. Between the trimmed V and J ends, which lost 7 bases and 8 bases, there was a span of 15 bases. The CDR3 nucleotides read TGTGCCAGTATAGGGAGGGGTCGGGAGCCCCAGCATTTT. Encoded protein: CASIGRGREPQHF.

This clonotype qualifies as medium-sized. The DNA for the CDR3 is TGTGCCACCGGGGAAGGGAATTCACCCCTCCACTTT. It encodes CATGEGNSPLHF. V and J are TRBV6-1 and TRBJ1-6, with D uncertain. Germline V lookup: CDR1 MNHNS, CDR2 SASEGT. Trimming pared 10 bases from V and 7 bases from J, leaving 11 bases between. This CDR3 has 12 amino acids.

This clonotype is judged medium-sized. The CDR3 coding sequence is TGTGCCAGCAGTCTCTGGGGGGATAACTATGGCTACACCTTC. Its translation: CASSLWGDNYGYTF. The chain recombines TRBV7-2 with TRBJ1-2; TRBD1 is a possible D gene (5 bases). Germline CDR1 SGHTA, CDR2 FQGNSA. The ends were cut back, 6 bases at V and 1 base at J, with 12 bases in the middle. The CDR3 runs to 14 residues.